This is a list of T cell receptor beta chains from one sample in a study of T-cell reconstitution after alpha-beta-depleted transplantation in children. From the PCR reads, TCRdb called clonotypes with MiXCR, one entry per CDR3 protein. Of hundreds of thousands of distinct CDR3 sequences in the sample, roughly 13% were seen once. This material consisted of PBMCs, mostly from graft donor cells, taken 360 days after TCRalphabeta/CD19-depleted stem cell transplant. Receptors were obtained from a male patient younger than 18 who had a stem cell transplant for acute myeloid leukemia, so the T cells may come from the graft donor. The CDR3 runs from the conserved cysteine through the conserved F or W. The order of the fields is CDR3 DNA, CDR3 protein, clone size, V gene, D gene, J gene. A D gene is named only where the DNA matches it firmly. Clone sizes are given selectively: once, few, many, or a class where the clone is expanded.

CDR3nt: TGTGCCAGCAGTTATAGGGTGGCGGCCTACTCCTACAATGAGCAGTTCTTC
CDR3aa: CASSYRVAAYSYNEQFF
abundance: few
v_gene: TRBV6-5
d_gene: -
j_gene: TRBJ2-1

CDR3nt: TGTGCCAGCAGTTCGGACGGGAACACTGAAGCTTTCTTT
CDR3aa: CASSSDGNTEAFF
abundance: -
v_gene: TRBV28
d_gene: -
j_gene: TRBJ1-1

CDR3nt: TGTGCCAGCAGCTTAAGACAGACAACTAATGAAAAACTGTTTTTT
CDR3aa: CASSLRQTTNEKLFF
abundance: -
v_gene: TRBV7-6
d_gene: -
j_gene: TRBJ1-4

CDR3nt: TGTGCCAGCACCTTCTCAGCGGGAGCTCCTCTAGCGAGAGAGCAGTACTTC
CDR3aa: CASTFSAGAPLAREQYF
abundance: -
v_gene: TRBV12-3/TRBV12-4
d_gene: TRBD2
j_gene: TRBJ2-7

CDR3nt: TGTGCCACCAGCACCCTGCTAATCTCCGAGCAGTACTTC
CDR3aa: CATSTLLISEQYF
abundance: many
v_gene: TRBV15
d_gene: -
j_gene: TRBJ2-7

CDR3nt: TGCAGTGCTAGTAGCGTGGGCAATGAGCAGTTCTTC
CDR3aa: CSASSVGNEQFF
abundance: -
v_gene: TRBV20-1
d_gene: -
j_gene: TRBJ2-1

CDR3nt: TGTGCCAGCAGCTTAGGAGAGACCAATCAGCCCCAGCATTTT
CDR3aa: CASSLGETNQPQHF
abundance: few
v_gene: TRBV7-8
d_gene: -
j_gene: TRBJ1-5

CDR3nt: TGCGCCAGCAGCTCCACCGATCTACTAGCGACCACAGATACGCAGTATTTT
CDR3aa: CASSSTDLLATTDTQYF
abundance: -
v_gene: TRBV5-1
d_gene: TRBD2
j_gene: TRBJ2-3

CDR3nt: TGTGCCAGCAGCTTCCGGGGCTCTACGCAAGAGACCCAGTACTTC
CDR3aa: CASSFRGSTQETQYF
abundance: -
v_gene: TRBV7-3
d_gene: -
j_gene: TRBJ2-5

CDR3nt: TGCAGCGTTGAAACTATCCCCCTAGATACGCAGTATTTT
CDR3aa: CSVETIPLDTQYF
abundance: many
v_gene: TRBV29-1
d_gene: -
j_gene: TRBJ2-3

CDR3nt: TGTGCCAGCAGTTACTCCAGCGGACCTTACAATGAGCAGTTCTTC
CDR3aa: CASSYSSGPYNEQFF
abundance: -
v_gene: TRBV6-5
d_gene: -
j_gene: TRBJ2-1

CDR3nt: TGTGCCAGCTCCTTAAGGGGAGGCGGGAGGGAGAACAATGAGCAGTTCTTC
CDR3aa: CASSLRGGGRENNEQFF
abundance: -
v_gene: TRBV7-2
d_gene: TRBD2
j_gene: TRBJ2-1

CDR3nt: TGTGCCAGCAGCTACGGGACTAGCGGGAGTGGCCAAGAGACCCAGTACTTC
CDR3aa: CASSYGTSGSGQETQYF
abundance: many
v_gene: TRBV5-4
d_gene: TRBD2
j_gene: TRBJ2-5

CDR3nt: TGTGCCACCAGCAGAGATCGTAACAGCCAAGAGACCCAGTACTTC
CDR3aa: CATSRDRNSQETQYF
abundance: -
v_gene: TRBV15
d_gene: -
j_gene: TRBJ2-5

CDR3nt: TGTGCCAGCAGCTTAGGCTCACCGCAACTCAACGAGCAGTACTTC
CDR3aa: CASSLGSPQLNEQYF
abundance: -
v_gene: TRBV7-8
d_gene: -
j_gene: TRBJ2-7

CDR3nt: TGTGCCAGCAGCCGGGCCAATCCCGAGACCCAGTACTTC
CDR3aa: CASSRANPETQYF
abundance: -
v_gene: TRBV7-2
d_gene: -
j_gene: TRBJ2-5

CDR3nt: TGTGCCAGCTTACCGGATAGCACAGATACGCAGTATTTT
CDR3aa: CASLPDSTDTQYF
abundance: few
v_gene: TRBV18
d_gene: -
j_gene: TRBJ2-3

CDR3nt: TGTGCCAGCAGAAGGGGGTGGGGAGAGACCCAGTACTTC
CDR3aa: CASRRGWGETQYF
abundance: -
v_gene: TRBV12-3/TRBV12-4
d_gene: -
j_gene: TRBJ2-5

CDR3nt: TGCAGTGCCGGAAAAACTAGCGGAGGCTCCTACAATGAGCAGTTCTTC
CDR3aa: CSAGKTSGGSYNEQFF
abundance: -
v_gene: TRBV20-1
d_gene: TRBD2
j_gene: TRBJ2-1

CDR3nt: TGTGCCAGCAGCCCTGAGAACAACCATCAGCCCCAGCATTTT
CDR3aa: CASSPENNHQPQHF
abundance: few
v_gene: TRBV12-3/TRBV12-4
d_gene: -
j_gene: TRBJ1-5

CDR3nt: TGTGCCAGCAGTGAATTAGGAGATTCCTACGAGCAGTACTTC
CDR3aa: CASSELGDSYEQYF
abundance: -
v_gene: TRBV25-1
d_gene: -
j_gene: TRBJ2-7

CDR3nt: TGTGCCAGCAGTTACCGTTTACGGGGGGTTGGTGGCTACACCTTC
CDR3aa: CASSYRLRGVGGYTF
abundance: few
v_gene: TRBV6-5
d_gene: -
j_gene: TRBJ1-2